These 21 T cell receptor beta chains share one sample of origin, sequenced in a study of T cells after yellow fever vaccination. TCRdb called the 5' RACE reads again in MiXCR, with one record for every CDR3 protein. The sample has approximately 31,000 distinct CDR3 sequences, 8% to 11% seen once. Sequenced here: PBMCs, either bulk or a sorted T-cell subset (CD4+, CD8+, memory, or dextramer-sorted; not recorded which), sampled less than 18 days after the first yellow fever vaccination. These receptors originate from a man younger than 35 who received the YFV17D yellow fever vaccine.

The DNA of the CDR3 is TGCGCCAGCACGTCAGCGGACTCCTACGAGCAGTACTTC. Translation: CASTSADSYEQYF. The chain joins TRBV5-1 to TRBJ2-7; a weak D match, TRBD2 (5 bases). Germline-derived CDR1 and CDR2 are SGHRS and YFSETQ. With 6 bases removed from V and 0 bases from J, the gap between germline ends came to 10 bases. There are 13 residues in the CDR3.

This clonotype was seen repeatedly, ten times or more. This chain joins TRBV3-1 and TRBJ1-6; D is possibly TRBD1 (5 bases). This CDR3 is built from 14 residues. Germline CDR1 reads LGHDT; CDR2 reads YNNKEL (reference sequence). Trimming left V 7 bases short and J 7 bases short, with 14 bases between. The CDR3 is CASTPGRGNSPLHF. CDR3 DNA: TGTGCCAGCACCCCGGGACGGGGGAATTCACCCCTCCACTTT. Full variable domain (remainder filled in from reference TRBV3-1 and TRBJ1-6): DTAVSQTPKYLVTQMGNDKSIKCEQNLGHDTMYWYKQDSKKFLKIMFSYNNKELIINETVPNRFSPKSPDKAHLNLHINSLELGDSAVYFCASTPGRGNSPLHFGNGTRLTVT.

At least ten counts were recorded for this clonotype. This chain links TRBV7-9 with TRBJ1-1, with 8 bases aligning to TRBD1. Trimming at V came to 6 bases and at J to 4 bases, leaving 4 bases not matched to a gene. This CDR3 contains 13 residues. Germline V lookup: CDR1 SEHNR, CDR2 FQNEAQ (reference sequence). The CDR3 nucleotides read TGTGCCAGCAGTGGACAGGGAGGCACTGAAGCTTTCTTT. This encodes CASSGQGGTEAFF.

This clonotype has a count of ten or more. The chain recombines TRBV6-2 or TRBV6-3 with TRBJ1-2, with 9 positions matching TRBD1. The CDR3 runs 13 residues. V shed 8 bases and J 2 bases; nucleotides not matched to a gene: 3. Germline values: CDR1 MNHEY, CDR2 SVGEGT. In DNA, the CDR3 is TGTGCCAGCGGGGACAGGGAGAACTATGGCTACACCTTC. Its protein product is CASGDRENYGYTF.

This clonotype is medium-sized (0.01 to 0.1%) within its sample. The chain employs TRBV27 and TRBJ1-2; the D is unclear. The CDR3 is made up of 14 amino acids. Germline V gene lookup returns CDR1 MNHEY and CDR2 SMNVEV (reference sequence). V was trimmed by 2 bases and J by 2 bases, leaving 9 bases between them. The CDR3 DNA sequence: TGTGCCAGCAGTTTACAAGGGTCAAACTATGGCTACACCTTC. Encoded protein: CASSLQGSNYGYTF.

There are many counts of this clonotype. J is TRBJ2-5 and V is TRBV9; D gene unclear. Trimming stripped 0 bases from V and 1 base from J, with 10 bases between. Germline loops: CDR1 SGDLS, CDR2 YYNGEE. The CDR3 contains 15 residues. CDR3 amino acids: CASSVGPTSQETQYF. CDR3 sequence (DNA): TGTGCCAGCAGCGTAGGGCCTACCTCCCAAGAGACCCAGTACTTC.

This clonotype was seen repeatedly, ten times or more. This chain joins TRBV11-2 and TRBJ2-1, with 7 bases aligning to TRBD2. With 1 base clipped from V and 6 bases from J, the junction kept 6 bases outside the gene matches. Looked up from germline, CDR1 is SGHAT and CDR2 is FQNNGV. The CDR3 consists of 15 residues. The CDR3 coding sequence is TGTGCCAGCAGCTTAGTACTAGCGAACGCCAATGAGCAGTTCTTC. Encoded protein: CASSLVLANANEQFF.

There are many counts of this clonotype. The V gene is TRBV3-1, the J gene TRBJ2-3, with a tentative D call TRBD2 (6 bases). From germline, CDR1 is LGHDT and CDR2 YNNKEL (reference sequence). The CDR3 is 14 amino acids. Trimming shortened V by 4 bases and J by 5 bases, and 13 bases separated the two germline ends. CDR3 sequence reads: CASSLTSSGDTQYF. DNA of the CDR3: TGTGCCAGCAGCCTAACTAGCAGTGGAGATACGCAGTATTTT.

A remark on this clonotype: A single base separates this from a much larger clone, so it may be a read error. The CDR3: CASSVGVNTDTQYF. The DNA for the CDR3 is TGCGCCAGCAGCGTTGGCGTTAACACAGATACGCAGTATTTT. This chain uses TRBV5-1 with TRBJ2-3; no clear D. The V and J ends lost 4 bases and 2 bases respectively, with 11 bases between them. CDR1 SGHRS and CDR2 YFSETQ come from the germline V gene. The CDR3 has 14 residues.

The sample holds many counts of this clonotype. The CDR3 reads CASREDRGPHEQFF. CDR3 nucleotide sequence: TGTGCCAGCAGAGAGGACAGGGGGCCACATGAGCAGTTCTTC. The rearrangement joins TRBV2 to TRBJ2-1; TRBD1 matches 11 bases. V lost 6 bases and J lost 8; bases outside the gene matches: 6. The CDR3 consists of 14 residues. Germline CDR1 is SNHLY and CDR2 is FYNNEI. The full variable domain, completed using reference TRBV2 and TRBJ2-1, is EPEVTQTPSHQVTQMGQEVILRCVPISNHLYFYWYRQILGQKVEFLVSFYNNEISEKSEIFDDQFSVERPDGSNFTLKIRSTKLEDSAMYFCASREDRGPHEQFFGPGTRLTVL.

About this clonotype itself: A much bigger clone sits one base away, suggesting this may be a read error. The chain links TRBV7-6 to TRBJ2-2; 7 bases are shared with TRBD2. Trimming took 5 bases from V and 9 from J; bases not matched to a gene: 12. The CDR3 length is 15 residues. The germline gives CDR1 SGHVS, CDR2 FNYEAQ. CDR3 in DNA: TGTGCCAGCAGCCCGGGGACTACCAAAACCTGGGAGCTGTTTTTT. It is translated as CASSPGTTKTWELFF.

This clonotype has at least ten counts. The chain couples TRBV5-1 to TRBJ2-7, with TRBD1 matching 9 bases. Per the germline V gene, CDR1 is SGHRS and CDR2 is YFSETQ. Trimming took 2 bases from V and 3 from J; bases not matched to a gene: 6. There are 15 residues in the CDR3. The chain's CDR3 is CASSFGQGRLYEQYF. The CDR3 DNA is TGCGCCAGCAGCTTTGGACAGGGGCGCCTCTACGAGCAGTACTTC.

This clonotype was observed at least ten times. The J gene is TRBJ2-7, the V gene TRBV6-5, with 10 bases lining up with TRBD2. This CDR3 contains 15 residues. V dropped 4 bases and J dropped 2; count of bases not matched to a gene: 5. Germline V gives CDR1 MNHEY, CDR2 SVGAGI. The CDR3 DNA reads as TGTGCCAGCAGTTCTAGCGGGGGTGAACCCTACGAGCAGTACTTC. Amino acids: CASSSSGGEPYEQYF.

This clonotype was seen ten or more times. V gene TRBV6-2 or TRBV6-3 combines with J gene TRBJ2-1; perhaps D is TRBD1 or TRBD2 (6 bases each). In germline, CDR1 is MNHEY, CDR2 SVGEGT. Trimming removed 5 bases from V and 0 bases from J, with 20 bases in between. The CDR3 covers 18 residues. The CDR3, as DNA: TGTGCCAGCAGTCCCGGGGCCGGGGGCCCCAGCTCCTACAATGAGCAGTTCTTC. It specifies CASSPGAGGPSSYNEQFF.

CDR3 sequence: CSASHCVQGYGYTF. The CDR3 DNA reads as TGCAGTGCTAGCCATTGCGTACAGGGGTATGGCTACACCTTC. The chain links TRBV20-1 to TRBJ1-2; 7 bases match TRBD1. The CDR3 contains 14 residues. Germline-derived CDR1 and CDR2 are DFQATT and SNEGSKA (reference sequence). J gave up 5 bases and V 3 bases, and 9 bases lay outside the gene matches.

Many counts were recorded for this clonotype. The chain is built from TRBV12-3 or TRBV12-4 and TRBJ2-5, with D tentatively TRBD2 (5 bases). V was pared by 4 bases and J by 4 bases, with 7 bases between. The CDR3 consists of 12 residues. The CDR3 DNA follows: TGTGCCAGCAGTTGGGCGGGAGAGACCCAGTACTTC. This codes for CASSWAGETQYF.

Of note for this clonotype: This may be a read error, as it is one base from a much larger clone. This chain links TRBV7-2 with TRBJ2-3, with D tentatively TRBD2 (5 bases). Between the trimmed V and J ends, which lost 6 bases and 1 base, there was a span of 11 bases. The CDR3 contains 14 residues. In germline, CDR1 is SGHTA, CDR2 FQGNSA. This CDR3 is CASRKAVRTDTQYF. The CDR3 nucleotides are TGTGCCAGCAGAAAAGCGGTCCGCACAGATACGCAGTATTTT. The full variable domain, its missing parts supplied by reference TRBV7-2 and TRBJ2-3, is GAGVSQSPSNKVTEKGKDVELRCDPISGHTALYWYRQSLGQGLEFLIYFQGNSAPDKSGLPSDRFSAERTGGSVSTLTIQRTQQEDSAVYLCASRKAVRTDTQYFGPGTRLTVL.

The chain couples TRBV4-2 to TRBJ2-1; D unresolved. V gave up 5 bases and J gave up 7 bases, with 12 bases separating them. The CDR3 contains 13 residues. CDR1 and CDR2 (germline): LGHNA, YNFKEQ. The CDR3, as DNA: TGTGCCAGCAGCGTACGCACAGCAAATGAGCAGTTCTTC. It codes for CASSVRTANEQFF.

In regard to this clonotype: Given a much more abundant clone one base away, this may be a read error. The chain uses TRBV20-1 and TRBJ1-2, with no clear D. CDR3 length: 13 residues. Germline V gene lookup returns CDR1 DFQATT and CDR2 SNEGSKA (reference sequence). The CDR3 region has the DNA TGCAGTGATAGAGATGCCGCGATCTATGGCTACACCTTC. It encodes CSDRDAAIYGYTF.

This clonotype has ten or more counts. The rearrangement uses TRBV5-4 and TRBJ2-5, with no clear D. Trimming cost V 0 bases and J 2 bases, with 11 bases left between them. The CDR3 loop spans 15 amino acids. From germline, CDR1 is SGHNT and CDR2 YYREEE (reference sequence). For the CDR3, the DNA is TGTGCCAGCAGCTTGGAAGGGCTGGATCAAGAGACCCAGTACTTC. Residues: CASSLEGLDQETQYF.

This clonotype has a count of ten or more. The chain recombines TRBV5-6 with TRBJ2-4; possible D gene TRBD2, 6 bases. Trimming removed 4 bases at V and 6 bases at J, with 14 bases between. Germline CDR1 reads SGHDT; CDR2 reads YYEEEE. The CDR3 loop spans 14 amino acids. CDR3 in amino acids: CASSPWGVTNIQYF. For the CDR3, the DNA is TGTGCCAGCAGCCCATGGGGGGTTACAAACATTCAGTACTTC.